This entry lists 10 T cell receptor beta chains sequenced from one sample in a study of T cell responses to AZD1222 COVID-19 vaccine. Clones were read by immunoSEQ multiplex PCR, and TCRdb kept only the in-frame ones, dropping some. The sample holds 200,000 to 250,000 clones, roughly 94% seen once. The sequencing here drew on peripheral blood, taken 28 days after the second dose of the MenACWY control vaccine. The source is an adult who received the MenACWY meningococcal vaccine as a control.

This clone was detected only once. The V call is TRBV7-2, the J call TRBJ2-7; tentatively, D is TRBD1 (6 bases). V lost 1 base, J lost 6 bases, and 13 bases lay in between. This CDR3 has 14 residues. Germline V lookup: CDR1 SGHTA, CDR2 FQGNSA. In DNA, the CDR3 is TGTGCCAGCAGCTTAGGGCCAGGGGTTGGCGAGCAGTACTTC. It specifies CASSLGPGVGEQYF.

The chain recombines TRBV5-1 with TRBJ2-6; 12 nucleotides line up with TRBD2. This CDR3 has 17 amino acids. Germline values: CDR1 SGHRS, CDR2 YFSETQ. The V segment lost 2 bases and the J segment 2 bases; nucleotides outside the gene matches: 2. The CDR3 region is CASSFRTSGTGANVLTF. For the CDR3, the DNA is TGCGCCAGCAGCTTCCGGACTAGCGGGACTGGGGCCAACGTCCTGACTTTC.

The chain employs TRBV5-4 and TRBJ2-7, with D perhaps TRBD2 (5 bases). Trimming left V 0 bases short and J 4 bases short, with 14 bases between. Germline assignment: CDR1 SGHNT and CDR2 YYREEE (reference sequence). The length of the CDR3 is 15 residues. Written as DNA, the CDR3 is TGTGCCAGCAGCTTGGGACTACTCCAATCTTACGAGCAGTACTTC. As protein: CASSLGLLQSYEQYF.

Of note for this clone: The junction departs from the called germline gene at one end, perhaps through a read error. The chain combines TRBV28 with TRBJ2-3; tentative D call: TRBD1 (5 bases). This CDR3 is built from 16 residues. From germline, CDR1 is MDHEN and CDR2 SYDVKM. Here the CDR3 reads CASSLGAAPSTDTQYF. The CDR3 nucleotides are TGTGCCAGCAGTTTAGGGGCGGCGCCGAGCACAGATACACAGTATTTT.

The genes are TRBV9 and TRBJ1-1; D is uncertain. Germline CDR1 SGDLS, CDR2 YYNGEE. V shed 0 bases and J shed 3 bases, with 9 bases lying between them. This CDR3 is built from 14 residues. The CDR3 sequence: CASSVGGVDTEAFF. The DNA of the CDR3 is TGTGCCAGCAGCGTAGGTGGAGTAGACACTGAAGCTTTCTTT.

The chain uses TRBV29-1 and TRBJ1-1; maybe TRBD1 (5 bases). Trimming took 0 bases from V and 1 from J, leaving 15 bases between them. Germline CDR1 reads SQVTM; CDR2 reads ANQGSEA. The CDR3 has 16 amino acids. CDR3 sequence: CSVEEGRGRSNTEAFF. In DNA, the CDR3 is TGCAGCGTTGAAGAAGGGCGGGGCAGGTCGAACACTGAAGCTTTCTTT.

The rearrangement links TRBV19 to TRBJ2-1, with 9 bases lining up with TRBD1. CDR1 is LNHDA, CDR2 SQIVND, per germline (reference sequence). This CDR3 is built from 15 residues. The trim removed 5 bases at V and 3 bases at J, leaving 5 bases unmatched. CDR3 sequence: CASSDRGGNYNEQFF. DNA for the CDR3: TGTGCCAGTAGTGACAGGGGGGGAAACTACAATGAGCAGTTCTTC.

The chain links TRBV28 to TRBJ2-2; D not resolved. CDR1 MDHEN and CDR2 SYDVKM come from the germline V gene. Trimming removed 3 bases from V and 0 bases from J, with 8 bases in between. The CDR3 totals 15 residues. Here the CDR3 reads CASSFMGANTGELFF. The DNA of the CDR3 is TGTGCCAGCAGTTTTATGGGCGCGAACACCGGGGAGCTGTTTTTT.

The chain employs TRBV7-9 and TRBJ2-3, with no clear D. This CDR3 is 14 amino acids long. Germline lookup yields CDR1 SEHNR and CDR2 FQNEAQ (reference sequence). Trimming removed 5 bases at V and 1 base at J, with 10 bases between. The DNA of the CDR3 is TGTGCCAGCAGCATGACTCCGGGCACAGATACGCAGTATTTT. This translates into CASSMTPGTDTQYF.

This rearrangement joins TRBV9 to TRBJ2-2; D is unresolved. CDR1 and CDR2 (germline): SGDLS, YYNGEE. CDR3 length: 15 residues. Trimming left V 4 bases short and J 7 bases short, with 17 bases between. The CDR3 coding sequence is TGTGCCAGCAGCCCCCGGGCTCAGAGTTACGGGGAGCTGTTTTTT. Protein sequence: CASSPRAQSYGELFF.